These 18 T cell receptor beta chains were sequenced from one sample in a study of T-cell memory formation after mild COVID-19. TCRdb re-derived calls from the 5' RACE reads in MiXCR, one entry per CDR3 protein. The repertoire has under 300,000 distinct CDR3 sequences, 16% of them found once; the top ten carry around 3.8%. The sample was PBMCs or a T cell subset sorted from them (not recorded which). The receptors were sampled from a man aged 18-30 years who had mild COVID-19 (a few samples of this study predate the infection). Cell type and time point are not known.

This clonotype was seen ten or more times. This chain links TRBV7-2 with TRBJ2-5; TRBD1 agrees at 8 bases. Germline CDR1 and CDR2: SGHTA and FQGNSA. The CDR3 loop spans 16 amino acids. J gave up 3 bases and V 5 bases, and 11 bases lay outside the gene matches. CDR3 DNA sequence: TGTGCCAGCAGCCTTAGCATTGGACAGGGTGAAGAGACCCAGTACTTC. Translation gives CASSLSIGQGEETQYF.

The V call is TRBV5-1, the J call TRBJ2-2; D unclear. From germline, CDR1 is SGHRS and CDR2 YFSETQ. Trimming cost V 1 base and J 3 bases, with 7 bases left between them. The CDR3 is made up of 14 amino acids. The CDR3 region is CASSLRVDTGELFF. In DNA form, the CDR3 reads TGCGCCAGCAGCTTGAGGGTAGACACCGGGGAGCTGTTTTTT.

The chain couples TRBV12-3 or TRBV12-4 to TRBJ2-2, with no clear D. The CDR3 sequence is 16 residues long. V shed 7 bases and J shed 2 bases, with 17 bases lying between them. The CDR3 DNA reads TGTGCCAGCACCAAAAGGCCCCTATATAACACCGGGGAGCTGTTTTTT. Translating gives CASTKRPLYNTGELFF.

This clonotype was counted only a few times. The chain combines TRBV20-1 with TRBJ2-5; D is unresolved. The CDR3 has 13 amino acids. The germline V gene has CDR1 DFQATT and CDR2 SNEGSKA (reference sequence). V was cut by 6 bases and J by 3 bases, with 14 bases left in between. This CDR3 reads CSAPKNHKETQYF. The CDR3, as DNA: TGCAGTGCCCCTAAAAACCATAAAGAGACCCAGTACTTC.

The genes are TRBV12-3 or TRBV12-4 and TRBJ1-1; D remains unclear. The CDR3 loop spans 14 amino acids. The V end lost 6 bases, the J end lost 7 bases, and 18 bases lay between the germline ends. The CDR3 region is CASSPLGRWGEAFF. The CDR3 DNA reads as TGTGCCAGCAGCCCCCTAGGGAGGTGGGGTGAAGCTTTCTTT.

This clonotype was found once. The chain is built from TRBV18 and TRBJ1-1; 7 bases are a match to TRBD1. The germline CDR1 and CDR2 sequences are KGHSH and LQKENI. The V and J ends lost 0 bases and 4 bases, in that order; junction bases with no gene match: 5. The CDR3 has 15 amino acids. Written as DNA, the CDR3 is TGTGCCAGCTCACCACCGCTAGGGGGCCTCACTGAAGCTTTCTTT. It specifies CASSPPLGGLTEAFF. The entire variable domain, with the rest obtained from reference TRBV18 and TRBJ1-1, is as follows: NAGVMQNPRHLVRRRGQEARLRCSPMKGHSHVYWYRQLPEEGLKFMVYLQKENIIDESGMPKERFSAEFPKEGPSILRIQQVVRGDSAAYFCASSPPLGGLTEAFFGQGTRLTVV.

V usage is TRBV12-3 or TRBV12-4 and J usage is TRBJ1-2; D is unresolved. The CDR3 extends over 14 amino acids. Trimming left V 8 bases short and J 8 bases short, with 21 bases between. In nucleotides, the CDR3 is TGTGCCAGCGTCCTCCGGGCTCTCCCCTCCGGCTACACCTTC. Its protein is CASVLRALPSGYTF.

This clonotype was recorded many times. The chain employs TRBV4-2 and TRBJ1-2; no firm D call. The germline V gene has CDR1 LGHNA and CDR2 YNFKEQ. There are 14 residues in the CDR3. Trimming cost V 5 bases and J 7 bases, with 17 bases left between them. CDR3 loop: CASSDIGVFGGYTF. CDR3 bases: TGTGCCAGCAGCGATATCGGGGTTTTTGGTGGCTACACCTTC.

This clonotype showed up many times. This sequence joins TRBV11-2 and TRBJ2-3; the match to TRBD2 covers 8 bases. Germline assignment: CDR1 SGHAT and CDR2 FQNNGV. Trimming cost V 3 bases and J 5 bases; bases outside gene matches: 4. The CDR3 is 14 amino acids. CDR3 coding DNA: TGTGCCAGCAGCTTGAACGGGGGGGGAGATACGCAGTATTTT. Its protein is CASSLNGGGDTQYF. Complete variable domain (other parts from reference TRBV11-2 and TRBJ2-3): EAGVAQSPRYKIIEKRQSVAFWCNPISGHATLYWYQQILGQGPKLLIQFQNNGVVDDSQLPKDRFSAERLKGVDSTLKIQPAKLEDSAVYLCASSLNGGGDTQYFGPGTRLTVL.

This clonotype was seen more than once but under ten times. The V call is TRBV7-9, the J call TRBJ1-2, with D unresolved. Germline lookup yields CDR1 SEHNR and CDR2 FQNEAQ (reference sequence). The ends were cut back, 5 bases at V and 8 bases at J, with 12 bases in the middle. The CDR3 has 12 amino acids. The CDR3, as DNA: TGTGCCAGCAGCCAGCAGGATTGGGGCTACACCTTC. It yields the protein CASSQQDWGYTF.

This clonotype was seen a few times. The chain recombines TRBV15 with TRBJ2-7; perhaps D is TRBD1 or TRBD2 (6 bases each). In germline, CDR1 is LNHNV, CDR2 YYDKDF (reference sequence). Trimming stripped 3 bases from V and 6 bases from J, with 12 bases between. CDR3 size: 13 residues. The CDR3 DNA follows: TGTGCCACCAGCAGGCATTGGGGGGCCGAGCAGTACGTC. Its translation is CATSRHWGAEQYV.

In its sample, this clonotype was seen a few times. The chain combines TRBV7-6 with TRBJ1-2, with a weak D call TRBD1 (6 bases). Deletions cut 3 bases from V and 1 base from J, with 9 bases between. CDR1 and CDR2 (germline): SGHVS, FNYEAQ. The CDR3 runs to 14 residues. The CDR3: CASSLGHLNYGYTF. The CDR3 bases are TGTGCCAGCAGCTTGGGACACCTTAACTATGGCTACACCTTC. Supplemented by reference TRBV7-6 and TRBJ1-2, the full variable domain reads GAGVSQSPRYKVTKRGQDVALRCDPISGHVSLYWYRQALGQGPEFLTYFNYEAQQDKSGLPNDRFSAERPEGSISTLTIQRTEQRDSAMYRCASSLGHLNYGYTFGSGTRLTVV.

This clonotype was counted only a few times. The J gene is TRBJ1-6, the V gene TRBV10-3; 7 bases are shared with TRBD1. Looked up from germline, CDR1 is ENHRY and CDR2 is SYGVKD. There are 14 residues in the CDR3. V lost 0 bases to trimming and J lost 7 bases; unmatched junction nucleotides: 0. The CDR3 nucleotides read TGTGCCATCAGTGAGTCGACAGGGAATTCACCCCTCCACTTT. It yields the protein CAISESTGNSPLHF.

This clonotype was recorded many times. The V and J genes are TRBV20-1 and TRBJ2-3, with D perhaps matching TRBD2 (5 bases). The length of the CDR3 is 13 residues. In germline, CDR1 is DFQATT, CDR2 SNEGSKA (reference sequence). V lost 6 bases to trimming and J lost 4 bases, with 14 bases between them. CDR3 sequence (DNA): TGCAGTGCCCTGGTAGGGCGGGCAGATACGCAGTATTTT. Amino acids: CSALVGRADTQYF.

The CDR3 nucleotides are TGCAGTGCTATGGAAGTCTATGGCTACACCTTC. Residues: CSAMEVYGYTF. The gene calls are TRBV20-1 and TRBJ1-2; D is undetermined. This CDR3 has 11 residues. Germline CDR1 is DFQATT and CDR2 is SNEGSKA (reference sequence). V lost 4 bases and J lost 4, with 7 bases in between.

The genes are TRBV10-3 and TRBJ2-2, with 8 bases that match TRBD2. Germline trimming cut 10 bases from V and 2 bases from J; bases unmatched to any gene: 3. The CDR3 sequence is 13 residues long. Germline CDR1 ENHRY, CDR2 SYGVKD. DNA for the CDR3: TGTGCCACCACTAGCGGAAACACCGGGGAGCTGTTTTTT. Translated: CATTSGNTGELFF.

Only a few counts were recorded for this clonotype. The chain carries TRBV28 and TRBJ1-5; D is uncertain. The germline V gene has CDR1 MDHEN and CDR2 SYDVKM. V was pared by 3 bases and J by 7 bases, with 7 bases between. CDR3 size: 12 residues. CDR3 bases: TGTGCCAGCAGTTTCCACGGACAGCCCCAGCATTTT. This encodes CASSFHGQPQHF.

The CDR3 sequence is CASSSPGQYNEQFF. For the CDR3, the DNA is TGCGCCAGCAGCTCCCCGGGACAGTACAATGAGCAGTTCTTC. V and J are TRBV5-1 and TRBJ2-1; 7 bases agree with TRBD1. This CDR3 is built from 14 residues. Trimming removed 3 bases from V and 4 bases from J; junction bases left unmatched: 4. Germline V lookup: CDR1 SGHRS, CDR2 YFSETQ.